A selection of T cell receptor beta chains follows, all from one sample in a study of neoadjuvant anti-PD-1 for oral cavity cancer. Generated by immunoSEQ multiplex PCR, the TCRdb table keeps only in-frame clones and is missing some. The table includes more than 30,000 clones, around 40% detected once. The sample in question was tumor tissue, obtained after nivolumab (anti-PD-1) treatment. All receptors derive from a person aged 40 to 85 with oral cavity squamous cell carcinoma. The CDR3 runs from the conserved cysteine through the conserved F or W. The order of the fields is V gene, clone size, D gene, J gene, CDR3 DNA, CDR3 protein. A D gene is named only where the DNA matches it firmly. The listing skips clone size in some rows; elsewhere it reads once, few, many or a size class.

v_gene: TRBV9
abundance: -
d_gene: -
j_gene: TRBJ2-1
CDR3nt: TGTGCCAGCAGCGTAGGAGGTTCAACCTACAATGAGCAGTTCTTC
CDR3aa: CASSVGGSTYNEQFF

v_gene: TRBV28
abundance: once
d_gene: -
j_gene: TRBJ1-2
CDR3nt: TGTGCCAGCAGTAGCCCCCGGGGAACCCATGGCTACACCTTC
CDR3aa: CASSSPRGTHGYTF

v_gene: TRBV27
abundance: medium-sized
d_gene: -
j_gene: TRBJ1-2
CDR3nt: TGTGCCAGCATGGGGTCATCTTATGGCTACACCTTC
CDR3aa: CASMGSSYGYTF

v_gene: TRBV4-1
abundance: few
d_gene: -
j_gene: TRBJ2-5
CDR3nt: TGCGCCAGCAGCCAAGAAGGTAGAGGACGGCGGGAGACCCAGTACTTC
CDR3aa: CASSQEGRGRRETQYF

v_gene: TRBV19
abundance: few
d_gene: -
j_gene: TRBJ1-3
CDR3nt: TGTGCCAGTACCCTCGAGGGACTACACTCTGGAAACACCATATATTTT
CDR3aa: CASTLEGLHSGNTIYF

v_gene: TRBV29-1
abundance: -
d_gene: -
j_gene: TRBJ1-1
CDR3nt: TGCAGCGTCCGACAGCAGGGGATGAACACTGAAGCTTTCTTT
CDR3aa: CSVRQQGMNTEAFF

v_gene: TRBV5-1
abundance: -
d_gene: -
j_gene: TRBJ2-7
CDR3nt: TGCGCCAGCACCTCCCCGGCACAGGGAGCCTACGAGCAGTACTTC
CDR3aa: CASTSPAQGAYEQYF

v_gene: TRBV28
abundance: -
d_gene: -
j_gene: TRBJ1-1
CDR3nt: TGTGCCAGCAGTCCCGGTCAGAACACTGAAGCTTTCTTT
CDR3aa: CASSPGQNTEAFF

v_gene: TRBV15
abundance: few
d_gene: -
j_gene: TRBJ2-1
CDR3nt: TGTGCCACCAGCAGAGCAGGGACCAACAATGAGCAGTTCTTC
CDR3aa: CATSRAGTNNEQFF

v_gene: TRBV9
abundance: -
d_gene: TRBD1
j_gene: TRBJ2-2
CDR3nt: TGTGCCAGCAGGACAGGGGAGTGGGCCGGGGAGCTGTTTTTT
CDR3aa: CASRTGEWAGELFF

v_gene: TRBV5-4
abundance: -
d_gene: -
j_gene: TRBJ2-4
CDR3nt: TGTGCCAGCAGCTCCGGGCTCTCCCCAGAGTACTTC
CDR3aa: CASSSGLSPEYF

v_gene: TRBV6-1
abundance: many
d_gene: TRBD2
j_gene: TRBJ2-1
CDR3nt: TGTGCCAGCAACCTCCCTAGCGGGGCTCAGGGTGAGCAGTTCTTC
CDR3aa: CASNLPSGAQGEQFF

v_gene: TRBV5-4
abundance: few
d_gene: -
j_gene: TRBJ1-1
CDR3nt: TGTGCCAGCAGCCCCGGAACATTAGAGGCTTTCTTT
CDR3aa: CASSPGTLEAFF

v_gene: TRBV5-1
abundance: once
d_gene: TRBD2
j_gene: TRBJ2-7
CDR3nt: TGCGCCAGCAGCTTGCTAGCGGGGGGCGTCTACGAGCAGTACTTC
CDR3aa: CASSLLAGGVYEQYF

v_gene: TRBV11-2
abundance: few
d_gene: -
j_gene: TRBJ2-7
CDR3nt: TGTGCCAGCAGCCTCCGACCCGGAGGGGGGGGTTCCTACGAGCAGTACTTC
CDR3aa: CASSLRPGGGGSYEQYF

v_gene: TRBV5-8
abundance: -
d_gene: -
j_gene: TRBJ2-6
CDR3nt: TGTGCCAGAAGGGCCTTGGGGACTGGGGCCAACGTCCTGACTTTC
CDR3aa: CARRALGTGANVLTF

v_gene: TRBV7-2
abundance: -
d_gene: -
j_gene: TRBJ1-5
CDR3nt: TGTGCCAGCAGCTCCGGGTGGGATCAGCCCCAGCATTTT
CDR3aa: CASSSGWDQPQHF

v_gene: TRBV5-1
abundance: few
d_gene: -
j_gene: TRBJ2-3
CDR3nt: TGCGCCAGCAGCTTGGGAGTGGGCAGTGGCTCAGATACGCAGTATTTT
CDR3aa: CASSLGVGSGSDTQYF

v_gene: TRBV7-9
abundance: -
d_gene: -
j_gene: TRBJ2-7
CDR3nt: TGTGCCAGCAGCTTAGGAGGGCCAGGGACCTCATACGAGCAGTACTTC
CDR3aa: CASSLGGPGTSYEQYF

v_gene: TRBV29-1
abundance: few
d_gene: TRBD1
j_gene: TRBJ1-2
CDR3nt: TGCAGCGTTGAATGGACAGGGGCTGGGTATGGCTACACCTTC
CDR3aa: CSVEWTGAGYGYTF

v_gene: TRBV10-2
abundance: -
d_gene: TRBD2
j_gene: TRBJ2-1
CDR3nt: TGCGCCAGCAGACCAACTAGCGGTCCCTACAATGAGCAGTTCTTC
CDR3aa: CASRPTSGPYNEQFF

v_gene: TRBV9
abundance: -
d_gene: TRBD2
j_gene: TRBJ2-1
CDR3nt: TGTGCCAGCAGCGTGGGACTAGTAAACAATGAGCAGTTCTTC
CDR3aa: CASSVGLVNNEQFF

v_gene: TRBV30
abundance: -
d_gene: TRBD1
j_gene: TRBJ2-1
CDR3nt: TGTGCCTGGAGTAGACAGGGGAGCTCCTACAATGAGCAGTTCTTC
CDR3aa: CAWSRQGSSYNEQFF

v_gene: TRBV25-1
abundance: once
d_gene: -
j_gene: TRBJ1-1
CDR3nt: TGTGCCAGCAGTGCTTTGGGGGGGAACACTGAAGCTTTCTTT
CDR3aa: CASSALGGNTEAFF

v_gene: TRBV18
abundance: once
d_gene: -
j_gene: TRBJ2-7
CDR3nt: TGTGCCAGCTCTTGGGGGAACTACGAGCAGTACTTC
CDR3aa: CASSWGNYEQYF

v_gene: TRBV11-1
abundance: many
d_gene: TRBD1
j_gene: TRBJ2-7
CDR3nt: TGTGCCAGCAGCTGGGGACAGGGGGCCTACGAGCAGTACTTC
CDR3aa: CASSWGQGAYEQYF

v_gene: TRBV6-5
abundance: few
d_gene: -
j_gene: TRBJ2-3
CDR3nt: TGTGCCAGCAGTTACTCGATGGGTGTGAGCACAGATACGCAGTATTTT
CDR3aa: CASSYSMGVSTDTQYF

v_gene: TRBV11-2
abundance: -
d_gene: TRBD2
j_gene: TRBJ2-1
CDR3nt: TGTGCCAGCAGCGGAGGACTAGCCGGGCCATACAATGAGCAGTTCTTC
CDR3aa: CASSGGLAGPYNEQFF

v_gene: TRBV5-1
abundance: few
d_gene: TRBD1
j_gene: TRBJ1-1
CDR3nt: TGCGCCAGCAGCGGACAGGGGATGAACACTGAAGCTTTCTTT
CDR3aa: CASSGQGMNTEAFF

v_gene: TRBV18
abundance: -
d_gene: -
j_gene: TRBJ2-5
CDR3nt: TGTGCCAGCTCACCAACAGCCGTACTGGAGACCCAGTACTTC
CDR3aa: CASSPTAVLETQYF

v_gene: TRBV6-1
abundance: medium-sized
d_gene: TRBD2
j_gene: TRBJ2-7
CDR3nt: TGTGCCAGCAGTGAAAGCTCTAGCGGGAGAGCCTACGAGCAGTACTTC
CDR3aa: CASSESSSGRAYEQYF

v_gene: TRBV5-6
abundance: -
d_gene: -
j_gene: TRBJ1-5
CDR3nt: TGTGCCAGCAGCTTTTCCCCAGGGCGGCCCCAGCATTTT
CDR3aa: CASSFSPGRPQHF

v_gene: TRBV27
abundance: -
d_gene: -
j_gene: TRBJ2-3
CDR3nt: TGTGCCAGCAGTCCATACCCAGATACGCAGTATTTT
CDR3aa: CASSPYPDTQYF

v_gene: TRBV4-2
abundance: few
d_gene: -
j_gene: TRBJ1-5
CDR3nt: TGTGCCAGCAGCCAAAGCACAGGGAAAGGAGATCAGCCCCAGCATTTT
CDR3aa: CASSQSTGKGDQPQHF

v_gene: TRBV27
abundance: few
d_gene: TRBD1
j_gene: TRBJ1-2
CDR3nt: TGTGCCAGCAGTTTTCTAGGGGGCGATTCCTATGGCTACACCTTC
CDR3aa: CASSFLGGDSYGYTF

v_gene: TRBV5-1
abundance: -
d_gene: TRBD2
j_gene: TRBJ2-5
CDR3nt: TGCGCCAGCAGCTACTCCGGGACTAGCTTCTCGACGGGCCAAGAGACCCAGTACTTC
CDR3aa: CASSYSGTSFSTGQETQYF

v_gene: TRBV18
abundance: -
d_gene: -
j_gene: TRBJ2-6
CDR3nt: TGTGCCAGCTCAGGCACCAGGGACTCTGGGGCCAACGTCCTGACTTTC
CDR3aa: CASSGTRDSGANVLTF

v_gene: TRBV11-3
abundance: few
d_gene: TRBD2
j_gene: TRBJ2-1
CDR3nt: TGTGCCAGCAGCCCCCAAACCCTTACTAGCGGGAATGAGCAGTTCTTC
CDR3aa: CASSPQTLTSGNEQFF

v_gene: TRBV4-2
abundance: few
d_gene: TRBD1
j_gene: TRBJ1-4
CDR3nt: TGTGCCAGCAGCCCTAAGGGACAGGGGGCGCGTTGGGATGAAAAACTGTTTTTT
CDR3aa: CASSPKGQGARWDEKLFF

v_gene: TRBV6-6
abundance: few
d_gene: -
j_gene: TRBJ2-2
CDR3nt: TGTGCCAGCAGATTAGAAGGCGGGGAGCTGTTTTTT
CDR3aa: CASRLEGGELFF

v_gene: TRBV27
abundance: -
d_gene: -
j_gene: TRBJ1-5
CDR3nt: TGTGCCAGCAGTTTGGCACGCCTCAATCAGCCCCAGCATTTT
CDR3aa: CASSLARLNQPQHF

v_gene: TRBV28
abundance: few
d_gene: TRBD1
j_gene: TRBJ2-5
CDR3nt: TGTGCCAGCAGTTCCCCGGGACAGGGAGAGACCCAGTACTTC
CDR3aa: CASSSPGQGETQYF

v_gene: TRBV6-1
abundance: few
d_gene: -
j_gene: TRBJ1-3
CDR3nt: TGTGCCAGCAGTGGAGAGATCTCTGGAAACACCATATATTTT
CDR3aa: CASSGEISGNTIYF

v_gene: TRBV11-1
abundance: -
d_gene: -
j_gene: TRBJ2-7
CDR3nt: TGTGCCAGCAGCTTAGACGGAGTGGGCTCCTACGAGCAGTACTTC
CDR3aa: CASSLDGVGSYEQYF

v_gene: TRBV30
abundance: -
d_gene: -
j_gene: TRBJ2-7
CDR3nt: TGTGCCTGGAGTCAACAGGCGGGCGAGCAGTACTTC
CDR3aa: CAWSQQAGEQYF

v_gene: TRBV30
abundance: -
d_gene: -
j_gene: TRBJ1-2
CDR3nt: TGTGCCTGGAGGGCGGGGGTAGGGGACTATGGCTACACCTTC
CDR3aa: CAWRAGVGDYGYTF

v_gene: TRBV7-9
abundance: once
d_gene: TRBD1
j_gene: TRBJ2-5
CDR3nt: TGTGCCAGCAGCTCGGGACAGGGGCTCTGGGTCCAGTACTTC
CDR3aa: CASSSGQGLWVQYF